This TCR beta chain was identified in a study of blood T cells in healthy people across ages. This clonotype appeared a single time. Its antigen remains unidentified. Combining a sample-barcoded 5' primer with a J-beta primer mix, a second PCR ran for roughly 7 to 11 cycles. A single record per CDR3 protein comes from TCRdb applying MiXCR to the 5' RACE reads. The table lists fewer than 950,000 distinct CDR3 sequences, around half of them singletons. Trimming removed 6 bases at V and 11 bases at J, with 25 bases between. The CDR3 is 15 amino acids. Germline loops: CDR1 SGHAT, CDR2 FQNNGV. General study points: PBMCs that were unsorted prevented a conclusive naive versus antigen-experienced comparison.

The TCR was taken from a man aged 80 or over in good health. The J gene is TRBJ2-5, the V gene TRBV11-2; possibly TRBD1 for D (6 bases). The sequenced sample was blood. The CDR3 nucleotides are TGTGCCAGCAGAAACCGGGACACAAACTCAAATGAGCAGTACTTC. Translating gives CASRNRDTNSNEQYF.